Below are 18 T cell receptor beta chains sequenced from a single sample in a study of blood T cell repertoires in COVID-19. TCRdb's table, derived via immunoSEQ multiplex PCR, lists solely in-frame clones and lacks some. The profile shows some 120,000 clones, roughly 71% of them singletons. Sequences were obtained from peripheral blood. All receptors come from a man aged 80 or over with acute or convalescent COVID-19.

The V gene is TRBV5-1, the J gene TRBJ2-7, with TRBD2 identical over 10 bases. V lost 0 bases, J lost 1 base, and 10 bases stayed unmatched. The V gene's germline CDR1 is SGHRS and CDR2 YFSETQ. The CDR3 has 18 residues. CDR3 in DNA: TGCGCCAGCAGCTTGGCTAGCGGGGGCCCTTGGGGATCCTACGAGCAGTACTTC. This translates into CASSLASGGPWGSYEQYF.

The chain is built from TRBV9 and TRBJ2-7; D is perhaps TRBD1 (6 bases). This CDR3 has 14 residues. Trimming removed 4 bases from V and 5 bases from J, with 16 bases in between. Per the germline V gene, CDR1 is SGDLS and CDR2 is YYNGEE. DNA of the CDR3: TGTGCCAGCAGCCCCGGGGCAGGGGTCAACGAGCAGTACTTC. Residues: CASSPGAGVNEQYF.

The rearrangement links TRBV5-4 to TRBJ1-3; no firm D call. CDR3 length equals 15 residues. Germline V gene sequence: CDR1 SGHNT, CDR2 YYREEE (reference sequence). V lost 0 bases and J 2 bases, leaving 9 bases between the germline ends. The CDR3 is CASSLGPRTGNTIYF. The CDR3 DNA sequence: TGTGCCAGCAGCTTGGGCCCCAGGACTGGAAACACCATATATTTT.

V gene TRBV12-3 or TRBV12-4 combines with J gene TRBJ1-2; D is undetermined. V gave up 5 bases and J gave up 5 bases, with 12 bases separating them. This CDR3 has 13 amino acids. The CDR3 DNA reads as TGTGCCAGCAGTCCGGGATCCTGGTATGGCTACACCTTC. This translates into CASSPGSWYGYTF.

This chain uses TRBV5-4 with TRBJ2-5, with D possibly TRBD2 on 6 matching bases. Germline V CDR1 and CDR2: SGHNT, YYREEE (reference sequence). The CDR3 loop spans 14 amino acids. The V end lost 4 bases, the J end lost 4 bases, and 14 bases lay between the germline ends. The DNA of the CDR3 is TGTGCCAGCAGCAACGGAGGGGCTAGAGAGACCCAGTACTTC. Translation gives CASSNGGARETQYF.

The V call is TRBV7-2, the J call TRBJ2-7, with 9 positions matching TRBD1. After removal of 4 bases from V and 3 bases from J, the junction contained 16 bases not matched to a gene. The length of the CDR3 is 18 residues. CDR1 is SGHTA, CDR2 FQGNSA, per germline. The chain's CDR3 is CASSSRGGYGTGHYEQYF. CDR3 in DNA: TGTGCCAGCAGCTCTCGGGGTGGCTACGGGACAGGGCACTACGAGCAGTACTTC.

This chain connects TRBV10-3 to TRBJ1-1; the match to TRBD1 covers 7 bases. CDR3 length equals 14 residues. Looked up from germline, CDR1 is ENHRY and CDR2 is SYGVKD. Trimming removed 3 bases from V and 6 bases from J; junction bases left unmatched: 7. The CDR3: CAISENDRDAEAFF. The CDR3, as DNA: TGTGCCATCAGTGAAAACGACAGGGATGCTGAAGCTTTCTTT.

The chain carries TRBV3-1 (or the pseudogene TRBV3-2) and TRBJ2-7; 7 positions match TRBD1. Germline CDR1 reads LGHDT; CDR2 reads YNNKEL (reference sequence). The CDR3 length is 14 residues. The V and J ends lost 5 bases and 3 bases, in that order; junction bases with no gene match: 7. CDR3 in DNA: TGTGCCAGCAGCTCCGGGACAGTAGGCTACGAGCAGTACTTC. Translated, it gives CASSSGTVGYEQYF.

The chain joins TRBV7-9 to TRBJ1-2; maybe TRBD1 (5 bases). Trimming pared 1 base from V and 0 bases from J, leaving 15 bases between. The CDR3 extends over 17 amino acids. Germline CDR1 SEHNR, CDR2 FQNEAQ (reference sequence). The CDR3 region has the DNA TGTGCCAGCAGCTTAGGGACACCCGTTTTTGCTAACTATGGCTACACCTTC. Translation gives CASSLGTPVFANYGYTF.

This clone appeared once. The chain recombines TRBV2 with TRBJ2-3, with D possibly TRBD2 on 7 matching bases. The germline CDR1 and CDR2 sequences are SNHLY and FYNNEI. This CDR3 spans 17 amino acids. The V and J ends lost 5 bases and 6 bases respectively, with 24 bases between them. The CDR3 coding sequence is TGTGCCAGCAGTCCCAAGCTGACGGGGGGCCTAGGTGATACGCAGTATTTT. Its translation is CASSPKLTGGLGDTQYF.

The rearrangement joins TRBV6-5 to TRBJ2-1; 9 bases align to TRBD2. V lost 0 bases, J lost 6 bases, and 6 bases stayed unmatched. The CDR3 totals 16 residues. The V gene's germline CDR1 is MNHEY and CDR2 SVGAGI. The CDR3: CASSYSWRGGINEQFF. CDR3 in DNA: TGTGCCAGCAGTTACTCGTGGCGGGGGGGCATCAATGAGCAGTTCTTC.

This chain connects TRBV6-5 to TRBJ1-3, with D possibly matching TRBD1 (5 bases). Per the germline V gene, CDR1 is MNHEY and CDR2 is SVGAGI. The CDR3 length is 15 residues. V was trimmed by 2 bases and J by 0 bases, leaving 8 bases between them. CDR3 in amino acids: CASSYGGTSGNTIYF. The DNA for the CDR3 is TGTGCCAGCAGTTACGGGGGGACCTCTGGAAACACCATATATTTT.

This clone showed up just a few times. The rearrangement joins TRBV6-5 to TRBJ2-5; 9 bases line up with TRBD1. Trimming at V came to 4 bases and at J to 0 bases, leaving 3 bases not matched to a gene. The CDR3 is 15 residues long. Germline V gene data show CDR1 as MNHEY and CDR2 as SVGAGI. Here the CDR3 DNA reads TGTGCCAGCAGTTGGGGGACAGGGAACCAAGAGACCCAGTACTTC. This codes for CASSWGTGNQETQYF.

This clone was observed a few times. This sequence joins TRBV10-3 and TRBJ2-2; 9 positions agree with TRBD2. V gave up 6 bases and J gave up 5 bases; unmatched junction bases: 10. The CDR3 contains 16 residues. Germline CDR1 ENHRY, CDR2 SYGVKD. The CDR3: CAISEAGTSPTGELFF. The DNA for the CDR3 is TGTGCCATCAGCGAAGCCGGGACTAGCCCGACCGGGGAGCTGTTTTTT.

The V call is TRBV9, the J call TRBJ1-3; D call uncertain. The CDR3 covers 15 residues. V gave up 0 bases and J gave up 1 base, with 8 bases separating them. The germline CDR1 and CDR2 sequences are SGDLS and YYNGEE. The CDR3 bases are TGTGCCAGCAGCGTAGAGGGAGTTTCTGGAAACACCATATATTTT. Protein: CASSVEGVSGNTIYF.

The chain carries TRBV6-2 or TRBV6-3 and TRBJ1-3; no clear D gene. The V end was cut by 4 bases, the J end by 0 bases, with 13 bases between. The CDR3 totals 16 residues. The germline V gene has CDR1 MNHEY and CDR2 SVGEGT. Here the CDR3 DNA reads TGTGCCAGCAGTTCGCCCTATCGGGTCTCTGGAAACACCATATATTTT. Its protein product is CASSSPYRVSGNTIYF.

The chain links TRBV5-1 to TRBJ2-3; 8 nucleotides align to TRBD1. The CDR3 totals 15 residues. Germline trimming cut 2 bases from V and 4 bases from J; bases unmatched to any gene: 6. Looked up from germline, CDR1 is SGHRS and CDR2 is YFSETQ. Written as DNA, the CDR3 is TGCGCCAGCAGCTTCCCCAGGGGGCAGGCAGATACGCAGTATTTT. Protein sequence: CASSFPRGQADTQYF.

This clone was detected many times. J is TRBJ1-1 and V is TRBV6-5, with no clear D. Germline CDR1 is MNHEY and CDR2 is SVGAGI. The V and J ends lost 7 bases and 7 bases respectively, with 16 bases between them. The CDR3 has 13 amino acids. The CDR3 DNA sequence: TGTGCCAGCACCGAGCCCTACAGACGTGAAGCTTTCTTT. Translation gives CASTEPYRREAFF.